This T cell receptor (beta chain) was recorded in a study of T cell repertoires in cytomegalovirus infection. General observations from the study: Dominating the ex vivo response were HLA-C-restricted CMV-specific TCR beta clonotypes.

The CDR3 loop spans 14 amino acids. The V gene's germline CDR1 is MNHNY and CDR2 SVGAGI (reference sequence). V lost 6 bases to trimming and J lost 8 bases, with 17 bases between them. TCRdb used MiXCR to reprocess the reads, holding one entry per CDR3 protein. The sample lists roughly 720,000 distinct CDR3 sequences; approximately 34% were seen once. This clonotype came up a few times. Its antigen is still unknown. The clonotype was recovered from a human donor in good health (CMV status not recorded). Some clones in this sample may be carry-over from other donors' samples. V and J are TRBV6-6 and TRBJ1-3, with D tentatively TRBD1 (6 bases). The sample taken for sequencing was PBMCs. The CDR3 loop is CASRELQGPDTIYF. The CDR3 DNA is TGTGCCAGCAGAGAGTTACAGGGTCCGGACACCATATATTTT.